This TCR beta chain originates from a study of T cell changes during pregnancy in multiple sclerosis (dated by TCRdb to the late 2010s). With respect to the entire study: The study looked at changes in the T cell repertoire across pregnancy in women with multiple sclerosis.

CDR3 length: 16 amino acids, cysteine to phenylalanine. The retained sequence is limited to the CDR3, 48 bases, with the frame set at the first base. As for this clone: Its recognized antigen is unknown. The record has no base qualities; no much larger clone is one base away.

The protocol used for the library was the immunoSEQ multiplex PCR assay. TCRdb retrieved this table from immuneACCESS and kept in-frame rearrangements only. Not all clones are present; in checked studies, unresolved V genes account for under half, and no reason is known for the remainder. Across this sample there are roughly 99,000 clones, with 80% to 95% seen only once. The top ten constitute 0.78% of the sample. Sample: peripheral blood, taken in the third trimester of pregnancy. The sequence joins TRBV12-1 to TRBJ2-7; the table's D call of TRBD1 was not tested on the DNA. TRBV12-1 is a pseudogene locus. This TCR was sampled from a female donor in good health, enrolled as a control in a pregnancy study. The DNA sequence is TGTGCCAGCAGCTTGATAAACAGGGGGAGTCCCCACGAGCAGTACTTC. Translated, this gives CASSLINRGSPHEQYF.